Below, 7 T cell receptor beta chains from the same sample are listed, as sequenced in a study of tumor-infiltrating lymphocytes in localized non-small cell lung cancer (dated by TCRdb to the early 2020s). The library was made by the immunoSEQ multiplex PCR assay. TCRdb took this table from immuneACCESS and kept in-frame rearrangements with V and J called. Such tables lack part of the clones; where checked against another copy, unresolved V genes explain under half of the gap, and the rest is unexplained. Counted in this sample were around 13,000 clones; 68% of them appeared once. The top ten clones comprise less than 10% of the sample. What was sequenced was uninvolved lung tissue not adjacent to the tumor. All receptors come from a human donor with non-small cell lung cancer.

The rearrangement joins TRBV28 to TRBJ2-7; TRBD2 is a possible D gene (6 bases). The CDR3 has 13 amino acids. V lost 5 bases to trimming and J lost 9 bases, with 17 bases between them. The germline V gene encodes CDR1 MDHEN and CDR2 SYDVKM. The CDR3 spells CASSPTGTPWQYF. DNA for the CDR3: TGTGCCAGCAGTCCGACCGGGACTCCTTGGCAGTACTTC.

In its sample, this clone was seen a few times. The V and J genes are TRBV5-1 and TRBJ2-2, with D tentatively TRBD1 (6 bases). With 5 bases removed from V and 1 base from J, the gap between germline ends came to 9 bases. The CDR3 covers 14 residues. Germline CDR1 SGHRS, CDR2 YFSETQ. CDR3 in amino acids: CASRVQGNTGELFF. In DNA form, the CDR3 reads TGCGCCAGCAGGGTACAGGGGAACACCGGGGAGCTGTTTTTT.

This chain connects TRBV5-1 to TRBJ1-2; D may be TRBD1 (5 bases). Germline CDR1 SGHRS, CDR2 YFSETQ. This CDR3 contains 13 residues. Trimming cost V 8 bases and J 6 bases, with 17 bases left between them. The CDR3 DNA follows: TGCGCCAGTAGATCCGGGACCGAAGATGGCTACACCTTC. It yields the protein CASRSGTEDGYTF.

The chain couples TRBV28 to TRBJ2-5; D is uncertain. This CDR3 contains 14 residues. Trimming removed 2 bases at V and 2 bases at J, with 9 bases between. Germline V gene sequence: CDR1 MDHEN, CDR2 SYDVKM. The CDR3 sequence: CASSLMTWQETQYF. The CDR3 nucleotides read TGTGCCAGCAGTTTAATGACCTGGCAAGAGACCCAGTACTTC.

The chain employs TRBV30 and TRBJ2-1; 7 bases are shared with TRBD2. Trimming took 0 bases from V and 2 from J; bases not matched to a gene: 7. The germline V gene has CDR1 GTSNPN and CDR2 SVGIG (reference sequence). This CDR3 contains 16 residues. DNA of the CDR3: TGTGCCTGGAGTGTAGGTTCTAGCGGAGCCTACAATGAGCAGTTCTTC. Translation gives CAWSVGSSGAYNEQFF.

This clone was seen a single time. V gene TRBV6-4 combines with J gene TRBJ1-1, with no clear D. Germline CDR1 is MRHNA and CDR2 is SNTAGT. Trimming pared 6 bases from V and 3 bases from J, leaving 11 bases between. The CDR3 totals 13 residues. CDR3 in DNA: TGTGCCAGCAGATTCCGGAGGGACACTGAAGCTTTCTTT. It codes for CASRFRRDTEAFF.

CDR3 sequence: CASSYRGQGEGYTF. The CDR3 coding sequence is TGTGCCAGCAGTTACAGGGGACAGGGAGAAGGCTACACCTTC. This chain joins TRBV6-5 and TRBJ1-2; 9 positions agree with TRBD1. Unmatched junction bases numbered 6, after V lost 2 bases and J lost 8 bases. CDR1 and CDR2 from the germline V gene are MNHEY and SVGAGI. This CDR3 spans 14 amino acids.